This note documents a single T cell receptor (beta chain) sequence. The antigen is unknown. The data belong to a study of CD8 T cells in Susac syndrome. Study-level results: It was acknowledged in the study that its TCR sequencing and HLA analysis involved a relatively small number of individuals.

Random-hexamer reverse transcription was applied to about 0.45 to 1 ug RNA. It was immunoSEQ multiplex PCR that amplified TCR beta CDR3 across 54 Vbeta and 13 Jbeta. TCRdb passed the immunoSEQ multiplex PCR reads through MiXCR, listing each CDR3 protein once. The data contain about 150,000 distinct CDR3 sequences, 95% to 96% of them singletons. FACS enriched CD8+ TEMRA cells, while bulk CD8+ and CD4+ were negatively isolated. The CDR3 runs to 14 residues. Trimming removed 0 bases at V and 4 bases at J, with 8 bases between. In germline, CDR1 is SGHAT, CDR2 FQNNGV. The chain uses TRBV11-2 and TRBJ2-3; D may be TRBD1 (6 bases). This clonotype was obtained from a human donor with multiple sclerosis. Sequencing was carried out using CD8+ T cells from PBMCs. Written as DNA, the CDR3 is TGTGCCAGCAGCTTAGATGGGGGCCCAGATACGCAGTATTTT. This gives the protein CASSLDGGPDTQYF.